Each of the 11 T cell receptor beta chains below was sequenced from the same sample in a study of cytomegalovirus exposure and HLA in healthy donors. The study ran its PCR with 60 Vbeta and 13 Jbeta primers. The assay was immunoSEQ multiplex PCR, and TCRdb's table has in-frame clones only and misses some. The table shows under 150,000 clones, with more than 60% occurring only once. The sequenced material came from PBMCs. The source of these receptors is a woman in her thirties or forties in good health and CMV-seronegative.

V is TRBV7-3 and J is TRBJ2-2; 10 nucleotides match TRBD1. Germline CDR1 reads SGHTA; CDR2 reads FQGTGA. This CDR3 region has 15 residues. V dropped 5 bases and J dropped 5; count of bases not matched to a gene: 5. The CDR3 region is CASSHDRGRTGELFF. CDR3 sequence (DNA): TGTGCCAGCAGCCACGACAGGGGGCGAACCGGGGAGCTGTTTTTT.

A single count supports this clone. The V call is TRBV10-3, the J call TRBJ2-5, with 10 bases lining up with TRBD2. Germline CDR1 reads ENHRY; CDR2 reads SYGVKD. This CDR3 is built from 12 residues. J was trimmed by 3 bases and V by 9 bases; bases with no gene match: 1. The CDR3 DNA reads TGTGCCATTGGGACTAGCGAAGAGACCCAGTACTTC. This gives the protein CAIGTSEETQYF.

The rearrangement uses TRBV18 and TRBJ1-2; TRBD1 aligns across 8 bases. The length of the CDR3 is 15 residues. CDR1 is KGHSH, CDR2 LQKENI, per germline. V lost 2 bases, J lost 4 bases, and 6 bases stayed unmatched. This CDR3 is CASSPSDRDGYGYTF. The DNA for the CDR3 is TGTGCCAGCTCACCATCGGACAGGGACGGCTATGGCTACACCTTC. The whole variable domain, remainder taken from reference TRBV18 and TRBJ1-2, is NAGVMQNPRHLVRRRGQEARLRCSPMKGHSHVYWYRQLPEEGLKFMVYLQKENIIDESGMPKERFSAEFPKEGPSILRIQQVVRGDSAAYFCASSPSDRDGYGYTFGSGTRLTVV.

This clone was recorded only once. The V and J genes are TRBV5-5 and TRBJ2-7; 7 nucleotides line up with TRBD1. The junction had 13 bases not matched to a gene; V was cut back by 6 bases and J by 1 base. This CDR3 has 16 amino acids. Germline assignment: CDR1 SGHKS and CDR2 YYEKEE (reference sequence). The CDR3 reads CASNFYEGTASYEQYF. In nucleotides, the CDR3 is TGTGCCAGCAACTTTTATGAAGGGACAGCTTCCTACGAGCAGTACTTC. Drawing the rest from reference TRBV5-5 and TRBJ2-7, the complete variable domain is DAGVTQSPTHLIKTRGQQVTLRCSPISGHKSVSWYQQVLGQGPQFIFQYYEKEERGRGNFPDRFSARQFPNYSSELNVNALLLGDSALYLCASNFYEGTASYEQYFGPGTRLTVT.

This chain joins TRBV6-6 and TRBJ1-4; 9 positions agree with TRBD1. The CDR3 spans 15 residues. Germline-derived CDR1 and CDR2 are MNHNY and SVGAGI (reference sequence). V was clipped by 5 bases and J by 7 bases; unmatched bases: 8. Here the CDR3 reads CASSKTGGWGEKLFF. The CDR3 DNA is TGTGCCAGCAGTAAGACAGGGGGTTGGGGTGAAAAACTGTTTTTT.

The rearrangement joins TRBV19 to TRBJ2-7; 8 nucleotides agree with TRBD1. Germline CDR1 and CDR2: LNHDA and SQIVND (reference sequence). The CDR3 is 15 residues long. The V gene end was trimmed by 5 bases and the J gene end by 3 bases; junction bases not matched to a gene: 9. The CDR3 region is CASSFSPDRVYEQYF. Written as DNA, the CDR3 is TGTGCCAGTAGTTTCTCCCCGGACAGGGTCTACGAGCAGTACTTC.

The V call is TRBV19, the J call TRBJ2-5, with a tentative D call TRBD1 (5 bases). The J call may be in error: the DNA end matches TRBJ2-7 better. Germline V gene lookup returns CDR1 LNHDA and CDR2 SQIVND (reference sequence). CDR3 size: 14 residues. CDR3 nucleotides: TGTGCCAGTAGTATATATCAGGGCTCCTACGAGCAGTACTTC. This sequence encodes CASSIYQGSYEQYF.

This sequence joins TRBV4-2 and TRBJ2-5, with 11 nucleotides matching TRBD2. The junction had 10 bases not matched to a gene; V was cut back by 1 base and J by 0 bases. Germline lookup yields CDR1 LGHNA and CDR2 YNFKEQ. The CDR3 length is 19 residues. In DNA form, the CDR3 reads TGTGCCAGCAGCCAAGGGTTGGAACTAGCGGGGGCCTACCAAGAGACCCAGTACTTC. Its translation: CASSQGLELAGAYQETQYF.

The chain recombines TRBV7-9 with TRBJ2-7; 7 nucleotides agree with TRBD2. CDR1 and CDR2 from the germline V gene are SEHNR and FQNEAQ (reference sequence). The trim removed 5 bases at V and 5 bases at J, leaving 12 bases unmatched. There are 15 residues in the CDR3. The CDR3 is CASSPLAWGVDEQYF. The DNA for the CDR3 is TGTGCCAGCAGCCCACTAGCGTGGGGTGTTGACGAGCAGTACTTC.

V and J are TRBV9 and TRBJ2-7; maybe TRBD1 (6 bases). Germline assignment: CDR1 SGDLS and CDR2 YYNGEE. The CDR3 runs to 14 residues. V dropped 0 bases and J dropped 5 bases, with 12 bases sitting between them. CDR3 nucleotides: TGTGCCAGCAGCGTAGAACAGGGTAACAACGAGCAGTACTTC. Translation gives CASSVEQGNNEQYF.

This clone was seen only once. The chain joins TRBV7-9 to TRBJ2-7; a possible D gene is TRBD1 (6 bases). Trimming stripped 4 bases from V and 6 bases from J, with 13 bases between. The CDR3 sequence is 13 residues long. Germline CDR1 reads SEHNR; CDR2 reads FQNEAQ (reference sequence). Written as DNA, the CDR3 is TGTGCCAGCAGCTCCTCCGGGACAAGCGAGCAGTACTTC. Translation: CASSSSGTSEQYF.